What follows are 30 T cell receptor beta chains derived from one specimen sequenced in a study of identical twins. TCRdb ran MiXCR on the 5' RACE reads and lists one entry per CDR3 protein. Found here are roughly 500,000 distinct CDR3 sequences, about 20% of them singletons; the top ten hold 0.91%. The data also belong to a second study, concerning T cells expressing NK-cell markers.

What was sequenced was CD4+ T cells sorted from blood. The receptors originated from a woman aged 18-29 years in good health.

The CDR3 here is CSARARENTEAFF. CDR3 nucleotides: TGCAGTGCTAGAGCCCGGGAGAACACTGAAGCTTTCTTT. The J gene is TRBJ1-1, the V gene TRBV20-1, with D uncertain. In germline, CDR1 is DFQATT, CDR2 SNEGSKA (reference sequence). The germline V and J ends were trimmed by 1 base and 1 base, with 7 bases remaining between them. This CDR3 region has 13 residues.

V usage is TRBV7-2 and J usage is TRBJ2-3; TRBD1 aligns across 9 bases. The V gene's germline CDR1 is SGHTA and CDR2 FQGNSA. The trim removed 5 bases at V and 3 bases at J, leaving 6 bases unmatched. The CDR3 contains 15 residues. This chain's CDR3 is CASSTTGGETDTQYF. For the CDR3, the DNA is TGTGCCAGCAGCACAACAGGGGGCGAGACAGATACGCAGTATTTT.

The chain combines TRBV12-3 or TRBV12-4 with TRBJ1-2; 8 positions match TRBD1. V shed 4 bases, J shed 8 bases, and the junction held 9 bases outside the gene matches. CDR3 length equals 14 residues. In DNA form, the CDR3 reads TGTGCCAGCAGTTCGAGCCGGGACAGGCTAGGCTACACCTTC. Protein sequence: CASSSSRDRLGYTF.

The chain uses TRBV20-1 and TRBJ2-1; D gene unclear. The CDR3 is made up of 16 amino acids. The germline gives CDR1 DFQATT, CDR2 SNEGSKA (reference sequence). Trimming shortened V by 6 bases and J by 0 bases, and 18 bases separated the two germline ends. The CDR3 DNA reads TGCAGTGCCCGGCAGCGTCCTTATAACTCCTACAATGAGCAGTTCTTC. It specifies CSARQRPYNSYNEQFF.

The chain is built from TRBV5-6 and TRBJ2-1, with TRBD2 matching 9 bases. The V gene's germline CDR1 is SGHDT and CDR2 YYEEEE. The trim removed 3 bases at V and 7 bases at J, leaving 5 bases unmatched. The CDR3 sequence is 14 residues long. The CDR3 here is CASSSAGGGNEQFF. DNA of the CDR3: TGTGCCAGCAGCTCCGCGGGAGGGGGGAATGAGCAGTTCTTC.

This clonotype has only a few counts. The chain couples TRBV29-1 to TRBJ2-1, with TRBD2 identical over 14 bases. Germline CDR1 and CDR2: SQVTM and ANQGSEA. CDR3 length equals 18 residues. V shed 7 bases, J shed 7 bases, and the junction held 18 bases outside the gene matches. In DNA, the CDR3 is TGCAGCGCCAAACGAGGGACTAGCGGGAGTGCAGGGGAAAATGAGCAGTTCTTC. Protein sequence: CSAKRGTSGSAGENEQFF.

This clonotype was observed a handful of times. The chain is built from TRBV4-3 and TRBJ1-1; D unclear. V was trimmed by 1 base and J by 1 base, leaving 7 bases between them. The CDR3 contains 14 residues. Germline values: CDR1 LGHNA, CDR2 YSLEER. CDR3 protein: CASSQGGWNTEAFF. CDR3 DNA sequence: TGCGCCAGCAGCCAAGGAGGTTGGAACACTGAAGCTTTCTTT.

This clonotype was recorded a few times. This chain connects TRBV12-3 or TRBV12-4 to TRBJ1-2; 9 bases fit TRBD1. The CDR3 runs 16 residues. With V trimmed by 4 bases and J by 4 bases, 10 bases remained unmatched. The CDR3 coding sequence is TGTGCCAGCAGTTCTAGTTCCCTGGGACAGGGCTATGGCTACACCTTC. Amino acids: CASSSSSLGQGYGYTF.

This clonotype showed up just a few times. The gene calls are TRBV3-1 and TRBJ1-4; 10 bases are a match to TRBD1. With 4 bases clipped from V and 8 bases from J, the junction kept 4 bases outside the gene matches. The CDR3 is made up of 14 amino acids. Germline CDR1 LGHDT, CDR2 YNNKEL (reference sequence). CDR3 sequence: CASSRADRGEKLFF. CDR3 nucleotide sequence: TGTGCCAGCAGCCGGGCGGACAGGGGGGAAAAACTGTTTTTT.

V usage is TRBV20-1 and J usage is TRBJ2-1, with 16 bases identical to TRBD2. The V gene end was trimmed by 7 bases and the J gene end by 4 bases; junction bases not matched to a gene: 16. The V gene's germline CDR1 is DFQATT and CDR2 SNEGSKA (reference sequence). The CDR3 sequence is 19 residues long. The CDR3 region is CSGQPPGLAGGPLYNEQFF. CDR3 bases: TGCAGTGGCCAGCCCCCGGGACTAGCGGGAGGGCCCTTATACAATGAGCAGTTCTTC.

This clonotype occurred a few times. The chain joins TRBV6-5 to TRBJ2-2; weak D call: TRBD1 (6 bases). The V and J ends lost 0 bases and 1 base respectively, with 9 bases between them. This CDR3 has 16 residues. From germline, CDR1 is MNHEY and CDR2 SVGAGI. CDR3 DNA: TGTGCCAGCAGTTACTCGAGGGGGAGGAACACCGGGGAGCTGTTTTTT. Protein product: CASSYSRGRNTGELFF.

V usage is TRBV10-3 and J usage is TRBJ1-2, with 7 bases that match TRBD1. Germline V lookup: CDR1 ENHRY, CDR2 SYGVKD. The CDR3 covers 12 residues. V dropped 6 bases and J dropped 8; count of bases not matched to a gene: 6. Written as DNA, the CDR3 is TGTGCCATCAGGACCGGGACAGCAGGCTACACCTTC. Protein: CAIRTGTAGYTF.

The V call is TRBV5-1, the J call TRBJ2-5; D perhaps matches TRBD2 (5 bases). V shed 5 bases and J shed 1 base, with 12 bases lying between them. Germline V gene lookup returns CDR1 SGHRS and CDR2 YFSETQ. This CDR3 region has 14 residues. CDR3: CASSWAGGQETQYF. In DNA, the CDR3 is TGCGCCAGCAGTTGGGCGGGCGGCCAAGAGACCCAGTACTTC.

CDR3 coding DNA: TGCGCCAGCAGCGCGGACAGGGCAAGCTCCTACAATGAGCAGTTCTTC. This sequence encodes CASSADRASSYNEQFF. The V gene is TRBV5-1, the J gene TRBJ2-1, with TRBD1 identical over 8 bases. The CDR3 spans 16 residues. Germline CDR1 and CDR2: SGHRS and YFSETQ. V shed 4 bases, J shed 0 bases, and the junction held 6 bases outside the gene matches.

CDR3 nucleotides: TGTGCCAGCAGCTTATTGAGCGGGGGCTCCTACGAGCAGTACTTC. It codes for CASSLLSGGSYEQYF. The chain employs TRBV7-2 and TRBJ2-7; 8 positions match TRBD2. The length of the CDR3 is 15 residues. Unmatched junction bases numbered 3, after V lost 2 bases and J lost 0 bases. Germline CDR1 and CDR2: SGHTA and FQGNSA.

There are many counts of this clonotype. The chain couples TRBV5-5 to TRBJ2-3; D is perhaps TRBD2 (6 bases). The CDR3 is made up of 17 amino acids. CDR1 SGHKS and CDR2 YYEKEE come from the germline V gene (reference sequence). The ends were cut back, 2 bases at V and 7 bases at J, with 23 bases in the middle. CDR3 region: CASSLGQPGLLRHTQYF. CDR3 coding DNA: TGTGCCAGCAGCTTAGGCCAACCGGGACTCCTCCGTCATACGCAGTATTTT.

The rearrangement joins TRBV9 to TRBJ2-2; D uncertain. V dropped 5 bases and J dropped 8 bases, with 13 bases sitting between them. From germline, CDR1 is SGDLS and CDR2 YYNGEE. The CDR3 is made up of 13 amino acids. The CDR3 bases are TGTGCCAGCAGTTCAAGTTTCACGGGGGAGCTGTTTTTT. Amino acid sequence: CASSSSFTGELFF.

Only a few counts were recorded for this clonotype. The chain combines TRBV20-1 with TRBJ2-1; 11 bases align to TRBD2. Germline CDR1 DFQATT, CDR2 SNEGSKA (reference sequence). The CDR3 runs to 16 residues. J was trimmed by 7 bases and V by 3 bases; bases with no gene match: 11. This CDR3 is CSASPPLAGVGNEQFF. The CDR3 coding sequence is TGCAGTGCTAGCCCCCCACTAGCGGGAGTGGGAAATGAGCAGTTCTTC.

The V gene is TRBV5-4, the J gene TRBJ2-2; 7 positions agree with TRBD1. V was clipped by 2 bases and J by 6 bases; unmatched bases: 7. Per germline, CDR1 SGHNT and CDR2 YYREEE (reference sequence). CDR3 length: 15 residues. CDR3 residues: CASSLRRGTSGELFF. CDR3 coding DNA: TGTGCCAGCAGCTTACGCAGGGGGACGTCCGGGGAGCTGTTTTTT.

The chain uses TRBV29-1 and TRBJ2-3; 11 bases fit TRBD2. The CDR3 covers 13 residues. Looked up from germline, CDR1 is SQVTM and CDR2 is ANQGSEA. The trim removed 6 bases at V and 3 bases at J, leaving 2 bases unmatched. This chain's CDR3 is CSVTSGITDTQYF. The CDR3 DNA sequence: TGCAGCGTGACTAGCGGGATTACAGATACGCAGTATTTT.

This rearrangement joins TRBV25-1 to TRBJ2-6; D not resolved. Germline lookup yields CDR1 MGHDK and CDR2 SYGVNS. V lost 5 bases, J lost 4 bases, and 12 bases lay in between. The CDR3 extends over 15 amino acids. The CDR3 protein is CASSPFHSGANVLTF. In DNA form, the CDR3 reads TGTGCCAGCAGTCCTTTCCACTCCGGGGCCAACGTCCTGACTTTC.

The gene calls are TRBV20-1 and TRBJ2-5, with D possibly TRBD2 on 6 matching bases. V was pared by 1 base and J by 4 bases, with 13 bases between. Germline CDR1 is DFQATT and CDR2 is SNEGSKA (reference sequence). This CDR3 contains 14 residues. For the CDR3, the DNA is TGCAGTGCTAGAGGTGGGGACTTGTTAGAGACCCAGTACTTC. Residues: CSARGGDLLETQYF.

This clonotype was counted between two and nine times. This chain joins TRBV7-2 and TRBJ2-3; D call uncertain. Germline loops: CDR1 SGHTA, CDR2 FQGNSA. The germline V and J ends were trimmed by 4 bases and 2 bases, with 13 bases remaining between them. The CDR3 consists of 15 residues. CDR3 bases: TGTGCCAGCAGCTCGCCAGCAGGCTACACAGATACGCAGTATTTT. It yields the protein CASSSPAGYTDTQYF.

This clonotype was picked up one time. The V call is TRBV7-2, the J call TRBJ1-5; D uncertain. V was pared by 5 bases and J by 4 bases, with 15 bases between. This CDR3 has 15 amino acids. Looked up from germline, CDR1 is SGHTA and CDR2 is FQGNSA. The CDR3: CASSPEAAENQPQHF. CDR3 DNA: TGTGCCAGCAGCCCCGAGGCAGCAGAGAATCAGCCCCAGCATTTT. Full variable domain (remainder filled in from reference TRBV7-2 and TRBJ1-5): GAGVSQSPSNKVTEKGKDVELRCDPISGHTALYWYRQSLGQGLEFLIYFQGNSAPDKSGLPSDRFSAERTGGSVSTLTIQRTQQEDSAVYLCASSPEAAENQPQHFGDGTRLSIL.

This clonotype was picked up a small number of times. The rearrangement links TRBV18 to TRBJ2-7; D may match TRBD1 or TRBD2 (5 bases each). Germline CDR1 KGHSH, CDR2 LQKENI. Trimming took off 3 bases at V and 5 bases at J, with 17 bases between the two ends. There are 15 residues in the CDR3. The CDR3 DNA follows: TGTGCCAGCTCACCCCGGGGAGTAATAGGGGACGAGCAGTACTTC. Its protein is CASSPRGVIGDEQYF.

The chain employs TRBV6-2 or TRBV6-3 and TRBJ2-6, with a possible D match to TRBD2 (7 bases). V was cut by 4 bases and J by 0 bases, with 13 bases left in between. Germline V gene lookup returns CDR1 MNHEY and CDR2 SVGEGT. The CDR3 length is 17 residues. This CDR3 reads CASSSLRGASGANVLTF. CDR3 coding DNA: TGTGCCAGCAGTTCCCTCCGGGGGGCCTCTGGGGCCAACGTCCTGACTTTC.

This clonotype was recorded a few times. V gene TRBV20-1 combines with J gene TRBJ2-5, with TRBD2 matching over 13 bases. Unmatched junction bases numbered 5, after V lost 6 bases and J lost 4 bases. This CDR3 comprises 14 residues. The germline V gene has CDR1 DFQATT and CDR2 SNEGSKA (reference sequence). DNA for the CDR3: TGCAGTGCGAGGACTAGCGGGAGAGGAGAGACCCAGTACTTC. Protein product: CSARTSGRGETQYF.

This clonotype was seen a handful of times. The chain links TRBV18 to TRBJ2-7; D unclear. Trimming shortened V by 1 base and J by 5 bases, and 9 bases separated the two germline ends. The CDR3 consists of 13 residues. CDR1 and CDR2 from the germline V gene are KGHSH and LQKENI. The CDR3 sequence is CASSPQGPDEQYF. CDR3 nucleotides: TGTGCCAGCTCACCACAGGGTCCCGACGAGCAGTACTTC.

There are a few counts of this clonotype. The chain employs TRBV6-5 and TRBJ2-1, with D maybe TRBD1 (6 bases). The CDR3 spans 12 residues. V lost 7 bases and J lost 3, with 7 bases in between. CDR1 MNHEY and CDR2 SVGAGI come from the germline V gene. CDR3 bases: TGTGCCAGCAAACAGGGCTACAATGAGCAGTTCTTC. This sequence encodes CASKQGYNEQFF.

This clonotype was observed a few times. V gene TRBV5-1 combines with J gene TRBJ2-1, with 7 positions matching TRBD2. V dropped 7 bases and J dropped 2; count of bases not matched to a gene: 6. The CDR3 covers 14 residues. Per the germline V gene, CDR1 is SGHRS and CDR2 is YFSETQ. CDR3 coding DNA: TGCGCCAGCGCCCCTCGGGAGGCCTACAATGAGCAGTTCTTC. Protein product: CASAPREAYNEQFF.